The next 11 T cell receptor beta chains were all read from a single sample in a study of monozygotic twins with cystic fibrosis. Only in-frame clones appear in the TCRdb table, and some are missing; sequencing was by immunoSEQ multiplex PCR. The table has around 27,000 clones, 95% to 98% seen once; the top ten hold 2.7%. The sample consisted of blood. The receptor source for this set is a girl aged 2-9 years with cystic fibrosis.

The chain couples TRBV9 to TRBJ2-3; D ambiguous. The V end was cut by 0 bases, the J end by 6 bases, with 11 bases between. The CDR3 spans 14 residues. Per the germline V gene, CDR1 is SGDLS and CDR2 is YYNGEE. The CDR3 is CASSVGLVGDTQYF. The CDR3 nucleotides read TGTGCCAGCAGCGTAGGGCTAGTGGGTGATACGCAGTATTTT.

The CDR3 spells CASSLVQTGEQYF. CDR3 nucleotides: TGTGCCAGCAGCTTAGTTCAGACGGGGGAGCAGTACTTC. The genes are TRBV7-2 and TRBJ2-7; D perhaps matches TRBD2 (5 bases). V shed 1 base and J shed 7 bases, with 11 bases lying between them. Germline V gives CDR1 SGHTA, CDR2 FQGNSA. The length of the CDR3 is 13 residues.

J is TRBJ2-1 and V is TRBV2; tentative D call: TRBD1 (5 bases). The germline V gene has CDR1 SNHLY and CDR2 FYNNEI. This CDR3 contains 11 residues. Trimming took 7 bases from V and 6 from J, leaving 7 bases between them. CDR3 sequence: CASTQGNEQFF. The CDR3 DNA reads TGTGCCAGCACCCAGGGCAATGAGCAGTTCTTC.

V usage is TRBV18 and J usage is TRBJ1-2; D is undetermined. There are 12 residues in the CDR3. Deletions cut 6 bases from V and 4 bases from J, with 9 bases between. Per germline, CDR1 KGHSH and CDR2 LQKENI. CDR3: CASSPELYGYTF. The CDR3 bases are TGTGCCAGCTCCCCAGAACTCTATGGCTACACCTTC. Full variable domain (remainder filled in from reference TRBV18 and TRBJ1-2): NAGVMQNPRHLVRRRGQEARLRCSPMKGHSHVYWYRQLPEEGLKFMVYLQKENIIDESGMPKERFSAEFPKEGPSILRIQQVVRGDSAAYFCASSPELYGYTFGSGTRLTVV.

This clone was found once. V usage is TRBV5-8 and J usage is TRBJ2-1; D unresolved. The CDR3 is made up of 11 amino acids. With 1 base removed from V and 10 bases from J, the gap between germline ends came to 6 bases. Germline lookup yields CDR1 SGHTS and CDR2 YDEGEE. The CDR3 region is CASSLSSEQFF. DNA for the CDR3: TGTGCCAGCAGCTTGTCATCCGAGCAGTTCTTC.

This chain's CDR3 is CASSVLPQVDTQYF. The CDR3 nucleotides are TGTGCCAGCAGCGTCCTCCCGCAAGTGGATACGCAGTATTTT. The chain joins TRBV7-3 to TRBJ2-3, with unresolved D. CDR3 size: 14 residues. Trimming left V 5 bases short and J 6 bases short, with 15 bases between. Germline CDR1 is SGHTA and CDR2 is FQGTGA.

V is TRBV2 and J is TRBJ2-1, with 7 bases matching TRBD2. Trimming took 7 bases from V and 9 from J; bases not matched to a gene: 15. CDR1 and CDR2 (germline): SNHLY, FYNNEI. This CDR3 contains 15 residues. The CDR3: CASTRERDSFSEQFF. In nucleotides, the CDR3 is TGTGCCAGCACCAGAGAGCGGGACTCCTTCAGTGAGCAGTTCTTC.

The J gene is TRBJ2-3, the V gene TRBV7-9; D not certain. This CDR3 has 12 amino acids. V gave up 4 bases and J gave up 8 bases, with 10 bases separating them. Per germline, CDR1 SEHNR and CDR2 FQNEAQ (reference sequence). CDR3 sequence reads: CASSSPPGTQYF. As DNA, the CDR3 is TGTGCCAGCAGCTCCCCCCCGGGTACGCAGTATTTT.

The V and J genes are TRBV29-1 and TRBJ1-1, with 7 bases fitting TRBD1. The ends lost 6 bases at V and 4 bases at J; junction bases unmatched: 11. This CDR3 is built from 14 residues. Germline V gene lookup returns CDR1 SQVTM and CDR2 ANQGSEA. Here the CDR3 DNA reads TGCAGCGTCCTACCGGGACAGATGGGCACTGAAGCTTTCTTT. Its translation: CSVLPGQMGTEAFF.

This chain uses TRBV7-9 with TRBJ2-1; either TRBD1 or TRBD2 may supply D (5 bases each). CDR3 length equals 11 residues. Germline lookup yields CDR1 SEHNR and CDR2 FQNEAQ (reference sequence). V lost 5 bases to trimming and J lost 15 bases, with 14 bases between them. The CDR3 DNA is TGTGCCAGCAGCGAGGGGCTAGTTCTGTTCTTC. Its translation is CASSEGLVLFF.

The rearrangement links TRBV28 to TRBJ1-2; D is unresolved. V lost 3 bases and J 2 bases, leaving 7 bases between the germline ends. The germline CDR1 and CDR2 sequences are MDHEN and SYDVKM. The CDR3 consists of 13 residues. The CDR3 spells CASSFGQNYGYTF. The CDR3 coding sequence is TGTGCCAGCAGTTTCGGCCAGAACTATGGCTACACCTTC.